This T cell receptor beta chain was sequenced for a study of a mutant IDH1 vaccine in newly diagnosed glioma (dated by TCRdb to about 2021). Concerning the study at large: Of the roughly 32 patients who were treated, around 60% were male and approximately 38% were female, and the mean age was around 40 years. Prior to enrollment, standard therapy consisting of radiotherapy alone, temozolomide alone, or radiochemotherapy with temozolomide had been administered to patients, with the combination being received by most patients. Six visits were used for peripheral blood collection: V03 (baseline), V05, V07, V10, V12 and V13. For exploratory analyses, longitudinal TCRB deep sequencing was carried out in about 26 treated patients wherever samples were available.

The library was made by the immunoSEQ multiplex PCR assay. Rearranged TCR beta chain sequences were amplified with the hsTCRB Kit following the manufacturer's protocol. Sequencing of TCRB libraries was carried out on an Illumina MiSeq. The source study handled its data this way. The kit vendor's proprietary platform handled demultiplexing, trimming and gene mapping. The clones in this table, taken by TCRdb from immuneACCESS, are in-frame only. Not every clone is retained; where verified, under half of the shortfall comes from an unresolved V gene, and the cause of the rest is unknown. V, J and clone size are taken as reported in that table, and D and trimming were inferred from the DNA itself. This sample comprises roughly 84,000 clones, roughly 80% of them detected only once. 5.3% of the sample is in the top ten clones. What the time point label conveys for this sample: baseline, week 1 (first vaccination visit). This sample's treatment or condition label indicates: pre-vaccination baseline after standard-of-care therapy. Donors had newly diagnosed WHO grade 3 or 4 IDH1-mutant astrocytomas with loss of nuclear ATRX. The samples were drawn from NOA16, a multicentre, single-arm, open-label phase I trial in Germany that tested a mutant IDH1 peptide vaccine in humans for the first time. Blood drawn at visit V03 was used as the baseline sample for immunogenicity testing. Genomic DNA for TCRB sequencing was extracted from EDTA blood using the DNeasy Blood and Tissue Kit.

On this clone itself: There is no known antigen for this receptor. No base qualities exist here, and no much larger clone lies one base off it.

Broader findings and caveats from the paper: Availability determined which PBMC samples were chosen for TCRB deep sequencing. Immune responses induced by the vaccine were seen in roughly 95% of patients across multiple MHC alleles. According to the authors, sample limitations meant that analyses of patient blood samples could not be reproduced. Pseudoprogression appeared unrelated to alterations in the top peripheral T cell clonotypes detected by TCRB sequencing.

The germline V gene supplies CDR1 SNHLY and CDR2 FYNNEI. V is pared back by 7 bases and J by 0 bases, with 7 bases lying between the germline termini. Taken from cysteine to phenylalanine, the CDR3 has 13 residues. CDR3 DNA only is kept here, 39 bases in frame from base 1. The material sequenced was PBMCs, taken from a glioma patient treated with radiotherapy, temozolomide or both. This sequence was found in a man aged 40-49 years with glioma. Some clones in this sample may be carry-over from other donors' samples. The rearrangement combines TRBV2 with TRBJ2-1; the D gene cannot be named for sure. Here is the DNA: TGTGCCAGCACCCGTCGCTCCTACAATGAGCAGTTCTTC. Its protein is CASTRRSYNEQFF.